The present entry profiles one T cell receptor (beta chain) with its context. Assay: immunoSEQ multiplex PCR; the TCRdb copy retains only in-frame clones and omits some. The sample gives around 1.5 million clones, 98% of which show up once; approximately 0.45% is in the top ten. The CDR3 spans 15 residues. The V end lost 3 bases, the J end lost 7 bases, and 15 bases lay between the germline ends. Per the germline V gene, CDR1 is LGHNA and CDR2 is YSLEER. The sample originates from a study of shared clonotypes between healthy human individuals. This sequence was found in a man in his thirties or forties in good health. What was sequenced was naive CD4+ T cells sorted from blood. Subset defined: CD45RA+ positively selected. This chain joins TRBV4-3 and TRBJ1-4, with D possibly TRBD1 on 5 matching bases. CDR3 sequence: CASSQGGRQGEKLFF. The CDR3, as DNA: TGCGCCAGCAGCCAGGGAGGGAGGCAGGGTGAAAAACTGTTTTTT.